The 21 T cell receptor beta chains below all came from one sample that was sequenced in a study of radiotherapy plus CTLA-4 blockade in lung cancer. This table comes from immunoSEQ multiplex PCR, and its TCRdb copy is limited to in-frame clones, with some not included. The data contain about 85,000 clones, 75% to 90% of them singletons. The sample was peripheral blood, taken from a patient treated with radiotherapy plus ipilimumab. These receptors came from a human donor with non-small cell lung cancer who had a partial response to radiotherapy plus ipilimumab.

The V call is TRBV6-1, the J call TRBJ2-3, with 8 bases fitting TRBD1. The CDR3 has 17 amino acids. The V and J ends lost 3 bases and 1 base, in that order; junction bases with no gene match: 9. The germline CDR1 and CDR2 sequences are MNHNS and SASEGT. Here the CDR3 reads CASSDPGMTGGTDTQYF. DNA of the CDR3: TGTGCCAGCAGTGACCCGGGTATGACAGGGGGCACAGATACGCAGTATTTT.

In this sample, this clone turned up once. V gene TRBV5-6 combines with J gene TRBJ2-1; maybe TRBD2 (7 bases). Germline CDR1 reads SGHDT; CDR2 reads YYEEEE. This CDR3 region has 16 residues. Trimming removed 1 base from V and 9 bases from J, with 20 bases in between. The DNA for the CDR3 is TGTGCCAGCAGCTTGAGGCCAGCGGGACACTACTCTGAGCAGTTCTTC. Translating gives CASSLRPAGHYSEQFF.

The chain links TRBV29-1 to TRBJ2-4, with TRBD1 matching over 11 bases. CDR1 and CDR2 from the germline V gene are SQVTM and ANQGSEA. CDR3 length: 14 residues. Losses at the gene ends were 7 bases for V and 6 bases for J; bases not matched to a gene: 8. This CDR3 reads CSGAGQGGGNIQYF. CDR3 DNA sequence: TGCAGCGGAGCGGGACAGGGGGGGGGAAACATTCAGTACTTC.

V usage is TRBV28 and J usage is TRBJ2-1, with 7 bases matching TRBD2. Per germline, CDR1 MDHEN and CDR2 SYDVKM. V shed 2 bases, J shed 3 bases, and the junction held 7 bases outside the gene matches. The CDR3 contains 16 residues. Here the CDR3 reads CASSLRGRAVYNEQFF. CDR3 coding DNA: TGTGCCAGCAGTTTACGTGGGAGGGCCGTCTACAATGAGCAGTTCTTC.

The chain has TRBV6-5 and TRBJ1-4, with TRBD1 matching 9 bases. The junction had 5 bases not matched to a gene; V was cut back by 6 bases and J by 3 bases. Germline V lookup: CDR1 MNHEY, CDR2 SVGAGI. This CDR3 has 15 residues. CDR3 nucleotides: TGTGCCAGCAGCCGCGACAGGGGGGCTAATGAAAAACTGTTTTTT. Encoded protein: CASSRDRGANEKLFF.

This clone has only one observation. J is TRBJ2-6 and V is TRBV7-9; possibly TRBD1 for D (6 bases). Per the germline V gene, CDR1 is SEHNR and CDR2 is FQNEAQ (reference sequence). V was clipped by 4 bases and J by 1 base, with 8 bases between them. The CDR3 totals 15 residues. The CDR3 DNA reads as TGTGCCAGCAGCTATGGACAGTCTGGGGCCAACGTCCTGACTTTC. Protein product: CASSYGQSGANVLTF.

V usage is TRBV28 and J usage is TRBJ2-3, with 7 bases that match TRBD2. The CDR3 length is 16 residues. V shed 2 bases, J shed 0 bases, and the junction held 5 bases outside the gene matches. CDR1 MDHEN and CDR2 SYDVKM come from the germline V gene. The CDR3 bases are TGTGCCAGCAGTTTACTGGCCGGGGGGAGCACAGATACGCAGTATTTT. Protein product: CASSLLAGGSTDTQYF.

This chain links TRBV29-1 with TRBJ2-1; 15 bases align to TRBD2. The CDR3 is made up of 14 amino acids. V dropped 3 bases and J dropped 7; count of bases not matched to a gene: 1. Germline CDR1 SQVTM, CDR2 ANQGSEA. This CDR3 is CSVDGTSGRNEQFF. In DNA form, the CDR3 reads TGCAGCGTTGATGGGACTAGCGGGAGGAATGAGCAGTTCTTC.

The chain employs TRBV4-2 and TRBJ2-1; D might be TRBD2 (6 bases). V lost 2 bases and J 6 bases, leaving 20 bases between the germline ends. This CDR3 contains 17 residues. CDR1 is LGHNA and CDR2 is YNFKEQ in the germline V gene. This chain's CDR3 is CASSQSPTGTFLNEQFF. In DNA, the CDR3 is TGTGCCAGCAGCCAATCCCCTACCGGGACTTTTCTCAATGAGCAGTTCTTC.

V is TRBV27 and J is TRBJ2-7; D not certain. Germline V gene lookup returns CDR1 MNHEY and CDR2 SMNVEV (reference sequence). Trimming left V 3 bases short and J 2 bases short, with 11 bases between. The CDR3 has 14 residues. The CDR3 bases are TGTGCCAGCAGTTTCCGGTCAGGCCCCTACGAGCAGTACTTC. Its translation is CASSFRSGPYEQYF.

This chain links TRBV28 with TRBJ2-5; weak D call: TRBD1 (6 bases). CDR3 length equals 13 residues. Per the germline V gene, CDR1 is MDHEN and CDR2 is SYDVKM. Trimming left V 6 bases short and J 0 bases short, with 8 bases between. The CDR3 DNA is TGTGCCAGCAGAGGACAGAACCAAGAGACCCAGTACTTC. The encoded protein is CASRGQNQETQYF.

The gene calls are TRBV5-8 and TRBJ2-5, with D possibly TRBD1 on 5 matching bases. Trimming shortened V by 4 bases and J by 5 bases, and 12 bases separated the two germline ends. The germline V gene encodes CDR1 SGHTS and CDR2 YDEGEE. There are 13 residues in the CDR3. The CDR3 sequence: CASSTLGVETQYF. CDR3 coding DNA: TGTGCCAGCAGCACCCTAGGGGTTGAGACCCAGTACTTC.

The table lists this clone with a few counts. V and J are TRBV7-3 and TRBJ2-6; a possible D gene is TRBD1 (6 bases). Germline CDR1 reads SGHTA; CDR2 reads FQGTGA. The length of the CDR3 is 15 residues. V was pared by 6 bases and J by 0 bases, with 9 bases between. CDR3 bases: TGTGCCAGCAGATTGGACAGCTCTGGGGCCAACGTCCTGACTTTC. Encoded protein: CASRLDSSGANVLTF.

The rearrangement uses TRBV12-5 and TRBJ2-5, with TRBD1 identical over 8 bases. The germline V gene has CDR1 LGHNT and CDR2 FRNRAP. The CDR3 contains 15 residues. V was clipped by 1 base and J by 5 bases; unmatched bases: 6. In DNA, the CDR3 is TGTGCTAGTGGTTTGGGACAGGGGTGGGGGGAGACCCAGTACTTC. It codes for CASGLGQGWGETQYF.

The chain combines TRBV6-1 with TRBJ1-3; TRBD1 agrees at 8 bases. Germline assignment: CDR1 MNHNS and CDR2 SASEGT. V shed 3 bases and J 3 bases; nucleotides not matched to a gene: 1. This CDR3 has 14 residues. CDR3 in DNA: TGTGCCAGCAGTGAGGACAGGGTTGGAAACACCATATATTTT. It is translated as CASSEDRVGNTIYF.

This rearrangement joins TRBV28 to TRBJ1-2, with no clear D. Germline lookup yields CDR1 MDHEN and CDR2 SYDVKM. The V gene lost 5 bases and the J gene lost 0 bases, with 4 bases spanning the gap. This CDR3 spans 12 amino acids. The chain's CDR3 is CASSQSNYGYTF. Here the CDR3 DNA reads TGTGCCAGCAGTCAATCTAACTATGGCTACACCTTC.

This chain joins TRBV27 and TRBJ2-7, with D perhaps matching TRBD1 (6 bases). Trimming cost V 5 bases and J 1 base, with 15 bases left between them. The CDR3 is made up of 15 amino acids. The V gene's germline CDR1 is MNHEY and CDR2 SMNVEV (reference sequence). This chain's CDR3 is CASSPGDRGSYEQYV. The CDR3 nucleotides are TGTGCCAGCAGTCCAGGGGACCGCGGATCCTACGAGCAGTACGTC.

The chain employs TRBV10-3 and TRBJ1-5, with D hard to call. The CDR3 extends over 13 amino acids. The V and J ends lost 6 bases and 0 bases respectively, with 6 bases between them. From germline, CDR1 is ENHRY and CDR2 SYGVKD. The CDR3 DNA reads TGTGCCATCAGATCAGGTAGCAATCAGCCCCAGCATTTT. Its protein is CAIRSGSNQPQHF.

The chain joins TRBV6-1 to TRBJ2-1, with D possibly TRBD2 on 6 matching bases. Germline loops: CDR1 MNHNS, CDR2 SASEGT. The CDR3 totals 16 residues. Trimming pared 4 bases from V and 6 bases from J, leaving 19 bases between. This CDR3 reads CASSGVISGPANEQFF. CDR3 nucleotide sequence: TGTGCCAGCAGTGGCGTCATTAGCGGACCTGCCAATGAGCAGTTCTTC.

The gene calls are TRBV5-1 and TRBJ2-5; no firm D call. Germline V gene sequence: CDR1 SGHRS, CDR2 YFSETQ. There are 14 residues in the CDR3. Trimming took 4 bases from V and 0 from J, leaving 10 bases between them. The CDR3 loop reads CASSLWSDQETQYF. For the CDR3, the DNA is TGCGCCAGCAGCCTGTGGAGCGACCAAGAGACCCAGTACTTC.

This clone was seen more than once but under ten times. This sequence joins TRBV7-2 and TRBJ1-4; 7 bases are shared with TRBD1. The CDR3 totals 14 residues. The V gene's germline CDR1 is SGHTA and CDR2 FQGNSA. The J segment lost 8 bases and the V segment lost 1 base, leaving 4 bases of the junction unmatched. CDR3 sequence (DNA): TGTGCCAGCAGCTTAGGACAGGGTTGGGAAAAACTGTTTTTT. Encoded protein: CASSLGQGWEKLFF.